This T cell receptor beta chain was recovered during a study of blood T cell repertoires in COVID-19. The germline CDR1 and CDR2 sequences are LNHDA and SQIVND (reference sequence). The CDR3 loop spans 15 amino acids. V shed 5 bases, J shed 4 bases, and the junction held 7 bases outside the gene matches. Only in-frame clones appear in the TCRdb table, and some are missing; sequencing was by immunoSEQ multiplex PCR. The sample includes roughly 440,000 clones, approximately 88% seen only once; the top ten take roughly an eighth. The source material was peripheral blood. The source of this sequence is a woman in her forties or fifties with COVID-19, enrolled during active disease. The chain carries TRBV19 and TRBJ1-5; 8 bases fit TRBD1. The CDR3 sequence is CASSPLGTGNQPQHF. The CDR3 DNA reads TGTGCCAGTAGTCCCCTAGGGACAGGTAATCAGCCCCAGCATTTT. Filled out from reference TRBV19 and TRBJ1-5, the complete variable domain reads DGGITQSPKYLFRKEGQNVTLSCEQNLNHDAMYWYRQDPGQGLRLIYYSQIVNDFQKGDIAEGYSVSREKKESFPLTVTSAQKNPTAFYLCASSPLGTGNQPQHFGDGTRLSIL.